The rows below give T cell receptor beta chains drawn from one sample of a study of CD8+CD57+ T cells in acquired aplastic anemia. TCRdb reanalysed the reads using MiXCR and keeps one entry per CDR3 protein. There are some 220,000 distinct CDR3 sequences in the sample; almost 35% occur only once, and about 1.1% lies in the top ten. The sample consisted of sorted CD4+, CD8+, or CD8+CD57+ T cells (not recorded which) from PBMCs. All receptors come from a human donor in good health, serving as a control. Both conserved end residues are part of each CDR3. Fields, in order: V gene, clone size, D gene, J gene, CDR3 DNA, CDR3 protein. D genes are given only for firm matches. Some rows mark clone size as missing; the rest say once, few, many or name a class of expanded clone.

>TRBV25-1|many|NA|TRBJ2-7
TGTGCCAGCAGTGCCCAGGATCGGTACGAGCAGTACTTC
CASSAQDRYEQYF
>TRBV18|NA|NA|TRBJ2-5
TGTGCCAGCTCGCCACTAGAAACCAAACAAGAGACCCAGTACTTC
CASSPLETKQETQYF
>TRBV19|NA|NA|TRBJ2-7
TGTGCCAGTAGTAACGGGCCCTCCGCCTACGAGCAGTACTTC
CASSNGPSAYEQYF
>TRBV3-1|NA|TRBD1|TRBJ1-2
TGTGCCAGCAGCCAAGATCGGTGGACAGGAAAGGAAACAAACTATGGCTACACCTTC
CASSQDRWTGKETNYGYTF
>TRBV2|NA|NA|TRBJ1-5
TGTGCCAGCAGTGATGTCTCCCGGCTCAATCAGCCCCAGCATTTT
CASSDVSRLNQPQHF
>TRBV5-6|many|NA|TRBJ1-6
TGTGCCAGCAGCCCTCAATCCGGATCACCCCTCCACTTT
CASSPQSGSPLHF
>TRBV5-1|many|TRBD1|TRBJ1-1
TGCGCCAGCAGCTGGCAGCCGGGGACAGGGGGCACTGAAGCTTTCTTT
CASSWQPGTGGTEAFF
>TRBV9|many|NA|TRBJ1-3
TGTGCCAGCAGCGTAGTGGCAGGGGCCGGAAACACCATATATTTT
CASSVVAGAGNTIYF
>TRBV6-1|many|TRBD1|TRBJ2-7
TGTGCCAGCGGACGGGACAGAAATTACGAGCAGTACTTC
CASGRDRNYEQYF
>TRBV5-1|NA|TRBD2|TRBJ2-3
TGCGCCAGCAGCTTGGGGACTAGCGGGCAGGGCACAGATACGCAGTATTTT
CASSLGTSGQGTDTQYF
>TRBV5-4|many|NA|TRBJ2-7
TGTGCCAGCAGCTCCGGGCCATCCTACGAGCAGTACTTC
CASSSGPSYEQYF
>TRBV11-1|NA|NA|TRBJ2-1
TGTGCCAGCAGCCCAAGGACTACCCATCATAATGAGCAGTTCTTC
CASSPRTTHHNEQFF
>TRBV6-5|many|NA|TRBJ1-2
TGTGCCAGCAGTTACGAAGGGACTGGCTACACCTTC
CASSYEGTGYTF
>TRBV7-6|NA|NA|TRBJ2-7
TGTGCCAGCAGCCTACGGGGATCGCGCTACGAGCAGTACTTC
CASSLRGSRYEQYF
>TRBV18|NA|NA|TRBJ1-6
TGTGCCAGCTCACCACCGATGCCCGGGCGCCTAGGCTCACCCCTCCACTTT
CASSPPMPGRLGSPLHF
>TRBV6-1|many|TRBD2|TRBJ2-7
TGTGCCAGCAGTGTTACAGCGGGAGGCTACGAGCAGTACTTC
CASSVTAGGYEQYF
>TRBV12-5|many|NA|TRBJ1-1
TGTGCTAGTGGCCTCACTCGGGACCCGCACTTT
CASGLTRDPHF